Presented here are 27 T cell receptor beta chains from one specimen sequenced in a study of OX40 agonist ivuxolimab in advanced cancers. Measured with immunoSEQ multiplex PCR; TCRdb has only the in-frame clones, and not every one. This sample has about 69,000 clones; around 93% occur once, and the top ten carry roughly 15%. The sequences come from CD4+ or CD8+ T cells sorted from blood, collected in a trial of the OX40 agonist ivuxolimab. The receptors originated from an adult with an advanced solid tumor such as melanoma, head and neck, liver or kidney cancer.

This chain links TRBV4-3 with TRBJ1-1; D gene unclear. The CDR3 is made up of 14 amino acids. The ends were cut back, 0 bases at V and 0 bases at J, with 5 bases in the middle. Germline lookup yields CDR1 LGHNA and CDR2 YSLEER. In DNA, the CDR3 is TGCGCCAGCAGCCAAGAGTTTATGAACACTGAAGCTTTCTTT. Translated, it gives CASSQEFMNTEAFF.

The CDR3 DNA is TGTGCCAGCAGCTTAACCCACTCATCTGAGGGGCCCCACGAGCAGTACTTC. The encoded protein is CASSLTHSSEGPHEQYF. The gene calls are TRBV7-8 and TRBJ2-7; D may match TRBD1 or TRBD2 (5 bases each). V lost 2 bases and J lost 5, with 22 bases in between. Germline V gives CDR1 SGHVS, CDR2 FQNEAQ. The CDR3 length is 17 residues.

The chain couples TRBV5-5 to TRBJ2-7; D is unresolved. This CDR3 has 14 residues. Germline values: CDR1 SGHKS, CDR2 YYEKEE (reference sequence). The V and J ends lost 0 bases and 5 bases respectively, with 12 bases between them. CDR3 in DNA: TGTGCCAGCAGCTTGGGGGTCCCCGGTGACGAGCAGTACTTC. As protein: CASSLGVPGDEQYF.

The chain's CDR3 is CASSLEGVGELFF. The CDR3 bases are TGTGCCAGCAGCTTAGAGGGAGTCGGGGAGCTGTTTTTT. The rearrangement joins TRBV7-8 to TRBJ2-2, with D possibly TRBD2 on 5 matching bases. The germline V gene has CDR1 SGHVS and CDR2 FQNEAQ. With 1 base removed from V and 7 bases from J, the gap between germline ends came to 7 bases. The CDR3 length is 13 residues.

The chain carries TRBV2 and TRBJ2-7, with TRBD1 as a possible D gene (6 bases). In germline, CDR1 is SNHLY, CDR2 FYNNEI. The CDR3 spans 13 residues. V was shortened by 4 bases and J by 3 bases, with 10 bases between the two germline ends. CDR3 amino acids: CASSGTRGYEQYF. The CDR3, as DNA: TGTGCCAGCAGTGGAACCAGGGGCTACGAGCAGTACTTC.

The chain's CDR3 is CASGGTAGDTGELFF. The CDR3 bases are TGTGCCAGCGGAGGGACGGCTGGGGACACCGGGGAGCTGTTTTTT. The J gene is TRBJ2-2, the V gene TRBV9, with D possibly being TRBD2 (6 bases). This CDR3 has 15 residues. CDR1 SGDLS and CDR2 YYNGEE come from the germline V gene. Trimming took off 7 bases at V and 3 bases at J, with 16 bases between the two ends.

The chain links TRBV30 to TRBJ2-5; 8 nucleotides line up with TRBD1. The CDR3 runs 15 residues. The junction had 8 bases not matched to a gene; V was cut back by 1 base and J by 4 bases. Germline V gene sequence: CDR1 GTSNPN, CDR2 SVGIG (reference sequence). CDR3 residues: CAWSAFTGGTETQYF. The CDR3 nucleotides are TGTGCCTGGAGTGCTTTCACAGGGGGTACAGAGACCCAGTACTTC.

This chain connects TRBV18 to TRBJ2-1; tentative D call: TRBD2 (6 bases). V shed 3 bases and J shed 5 bases, with 14 bases lying between them. Germline V gene lookup returns CDR1 KGHSH and CDR2 LQKENI. The CDR3 is 15 amino acids. The CDR3 sequence is CASSPDRGANNEQFF. CDR3 DNA: TGTGCCAGCTCACCCGATCGCGGGGCCAACAATGAGCAGTTCTTC.

This clone was recorded a few times. The chain has TRBV7-9 and TRBJ2-7; 10 bases are a match to TRBD1. The germline gives CDR1 SEHNR, CDR2 FQNEAQ (reference sequence). CDR3 size: 13 residues. The V segment lost 8 bases and the J segment 3 bases; nucleotides outside the gene matches: 4. In nucleotides, the CDR3 is TGTGCCAGCGGGACAGGGGATAACTACGAGCAGTACTTC. Amino acids: CASGTGDNYEQYF.

In regard to this clone: Other DNA sequences within the sample encode an identical CDR3. The chain employs TRBV28 and TRBJ2-5, with D uncertain. The CDR3 has 12 residues. The V gene's germline CDR1 is MDHEN and CDR2 SYDVKM. V lost 6 bases, J lost 2 bases, and 7 bases lay in between. As DNA, the CDR3 is TGTGCCAGCAGCCCCCCTCAAGAGACCCAGTACTTC. Its translation is CASSPPQETQYF.

The chain is built from TRBV5-4 and TRBJ2-1; D assignment may be TRBD1 or TRBD2 (5 bases each). The CDR3 runs to 15 residues. Germline V gives CDR1 SGHNT, CDR2 YYREEE (reference sequence). V shed 4 bases and J shed 7 bases, with 18 bases lying between them. CDR3 residues: CASSAWGRPSNEQFF. The CDR3 DNA is TGTGCCAGCAGCGCATGGGGACGCCCCAGTAATGAGCAGTTCTTC.

The CDR3 is CASSLFSPSGNQPQHF. The CDR3 DNA is TGTGCCAGCAGCTTATTTTCTCCGTCGGGCAATCAGCCCCAGCATTTT. The chain uses TRBV11-2 and TRBJ1-5; D ambiguous. CDR1 SGHAT and CDR2 FQNNGV come from the germline V gene. The CDR3 has 16 residues. V lost 2 bases, J lost 2 bases, and 13 bases lay in between.

This CDR3 reads CASSYTTEATEAFF. CDR3 nucleotides: TGCGCCAGCAGCTACACGACAGAAGCCACTGAAGCTTTCTTT. V is TRBV4-3 and J is TRBJ1-1, with TRBD1 as a possible D gene (5 bases). Germline V gives CDR1 LGHNA, CDR2 YSLEER. Between the trimmed V and J ends, which lost 5 bases and 4 bases, there was a span of 14 bases. The CDR3 consists of 14 residues.

The V call is TRBV10-2, the J call TRBJ2-2, with a possible D match to TRBD1 (6 bases). Between the trimmed V and J ends, which lost 2 bases and 4 bases, there was a span of 14 bases. The CDR3 consists of 16 residues. In germline, CDR1 is WSHSY, CDR2 SAAADI. The DNA for the CDR3 is TGCGCCAGCAGTGAGGTTGCAGGGGCCGGCACCGGGGAGCTGTTTTTT. Translating gives CASSEVAGAGTGELFF.

The V and J genes are TRBV5-6 and TRBJ2-3, with D tentatively TRBD1 or TRBD2 (6 bases each). The CDR3 is 16 amino acids. Germline V lookup: CDR1 SGHDT, CDR2 YYEEEE. V was clipped by 4 bases and J by 5 bases, with 20 bases between them. CDR3 residues: CASSPGFGGFKDTQYF. In nucleotides, the CDR3 is TGTGCCAGCAGCCCGGGATTCGGGGGCTTTAAAGATACGCAGTATTTT.

This chain joins TRBV29-1 and TRBJ1-1, with 9 bases lining up with TRBD1. CDR1 and CDR2 from the germline V gene are SQVTM and ANQGSEA. Germline trimming cut 7 bases from V and 5 bases from J; bases unmatched to any gene: 5. CDR3 length equals 12 residues. CDR3 DNA sequence: TGCAGCGGTACAGGGGGCGAAACTGAAGCTTTCTTT. Translating it yields CSGTGGETEAFF.

The rearrangement uses TRBV4-3 and TRBJ2-7; no firm D call. Germline lookup yields CDR1 LGHNA and CDR2 YSLEER. This CDR3 region has 16 residues. Trimming cost V 0 bases and J 3 bases, with 15 bases left between them. As DNA, the CDR3 is TGCGCCAGCAGCCAAGATAGGGCCCCCTTCAACTACGAGCAGTACTTC. This gives the protein CASSQDRAPFNYEQYF.

The chain joins TRBV7-2 to TRBJ2-5, with 11 bases aligning to TRBD2. CDR1 and CDR2 from the germline V gene are SGHTA and FQGNSA. The CDR3 loop spans 18 amino acids. V was pared by 5 bases and J by 4 bases, with 15 bases of the junction left unmatched. CDR3 amino acids: CASSGRLAGLYFGETQYF. The CDR3, as DNA: TGTGCCAGCAGCGGACGACTAGCGGGACTCTATTTCGGAGAGACCCAGTACTTC.

The chain carries TRBV27 and TRBJ2-1, with TRBD2 matching over 10 bases. Germline CDR1 reads MNHEY; CDR2 reads SMNVEV (reference sequence). Trimming cost V 2 bases and J 0 bases; bases outside gene matches: 4. The CDR3 consists of 17 residues. The CDR3 sequence: CASSLNSGRDSYNEQFF. In DNA form, the CDR3 reads TGTGCCAGCAGTTTAAACAGCGGGAGGGACTCCTACAATGAGCAGTTCTTC.

V usage is TRBV20-1 and J usage is TRBJ2-1; D remains unclear. Trimming left V 5 bases short and J 8 bases short, with 7 bases between. The CDR3 extends over 10 amino acids. Per the germline V gene, CDR1 is DFQATT and CDR2 is SNEGSKA (reference sequence). CDR3: CSAFPDEQFF. For the CDR3, the DNA is TGCAGTGCTTTTCCAGATGAGCAGTTCTTC.

The chain recombines TRBV6-5 with TRBJ1-2; 8 positions match TRBD1. Trimming at V came to 0 bases and at J to 6 bases, leaving 6 bases not matched to a gene. The germline gives CDR1 MNHEY, CDR2 SVGAGI. The CDR3 spans 15 residues. The CDR3 DNA reads as TGTGCCAGCAGTTACTCCCCGACAGGGGAGGATGGCTACACCTTC. It yields the protein CASSYSPTGEDGYTF.

The V gene is TRBV9, the J gene TRBJ2-3; TRBD1 might be the D (5 bases). The germline CDR1 and CDR2 sequences are SGDLS and YYNGEE. Trimming left V 4 bases short and J 0 bases short, with 15 bases between. This CDR3 has 16 residues. The CDR3: CASSRNAQESTDTQYF. The CDR3 region has the DNA TGTGCCAGCAGCCGTAACGCACAGGAGAGCACAGATACGCAGTATTTT.

The chain employs TRBV4-1 and TRBJ1-2; 12 positions agree with TRBD1. The CDR3 extends over 15 amino acids. CDR1 MGHRA and CDR2 YSYEKL come from the germline V gene. The J segment lost 7 bases and the V segment lost 3 bases, leaving 6 bases of the junction unmatched. The CDR3 DNA reads as TGCGCCAGCAGCCAGGAACCGGGACAGGGGGCTGGCTACACCTTC. It is translated as CASSQEPGQGAGYTF.

V gene TRBV7-3 combines with J gene TRBJ2-3; 9 bases map to TRBD2. Germline CDR1 SGHTA, CDR2 FQGTGA. V trimming: 5 bases; J trimming: 0 bases; junction bases outside the gene matches: 3. The CDR3 sequence is 15 residues long. In DNA, the CDR3 is TGTGCCAGCAGCACCGGGACTAGCAGCACAGATACGCAGTATTTT. It codes for CASSTGTSSTDTQYF.

The chain uses TRBV7-9 and TRBJ2-1, with 7 bases lining up with TRBD1. V was pared by 8 bases and J by 8 bases, with 15 bases of the junction left unmatched. This CDR3 has 15 amino acids. CDR1 is SEHNR, CDR2 FQNEAQ, per germline (reference sequence). The CDR3 DNA sequence: TGTGCCAGCGGCACAGGGGTTGTTTCCCTATATGAGCAGTTCTTC. It codes for CASGTGVVSLYEQFF.

The chain couples TRBV5-4 to TRBJ2-7, with TRBD1 identical over 7 bases. From germline, CDR1 is SGHNT and CDR2 YYREEE (reference sequence). The CDR3 contains 14 residues. Trimming removed 3 bases from V and 0 bases from J; junction bases left unmatched: 3. The CDR3 nucleotides are TGTGCCAGCAGCTCCCGGGACAGCTCCTACGAGCAGTACTTC. Residues: CASSSRDSSYEQYF. The complete variable domain, with remaining parts taken from reference TRBV5-4 and TRBJ2-7, reads ETGVTQSPTHLIKTRGQQVTLRCSSQSGHNTVSWYQQALGQGPQFIFQYYREEENGRGNFPPRFSGLQFPNYSSELNVNALELDDSALYLCASSSRDSSYEQYFGPGTRLTVT.

The J gene is TRBJ2-7, the V gene TRBV5-6, with D possibly being TRBD2 (5 bases). The CDR3 is made up of 12 amino acids. Trimming took 0 bases from V and 4 from J, leaving 5 bases between them. CDR1 is SGHDT and CDR2 is YYEEEE in the germline V gene. CDR3 sequence: CASSLGGYEQYF. Here the CDR3 DNA reads TGTGCCAGCAGCTTGGGAGGGTACGAGCAGTACTTC. The full variable domain, with the rest looked up from reference TRBV5-6 and TRBJ2-7, is DAGVTQSPTHLIKTRGQQVTLRCSPKSGHDTVSWYQQALGQGPQFIFQYYEEEERQRGNFPDRFSGHQFPNYSSELNVNALLLGDSALYLCASSLGGYEQYFGPGTRLTVT.